This T cell receptor (beta chain) was recorded in a study of T cells in women clearing cervical HPV infection. Study-level results: Associations may precede or follow infection; HPV-specific or memory T cells were not isolated.

On this clone itself: The target antigen is unknown. The sequence runs out 3 residues before the end of the CDR3; the remainder is reconstructed from the germline J gene.

Generated by immunoSEQ multiplex PCR, the TCRdb table keeps only in-frame clones and is missing some. The sample has about 48,000 clones. The CDR3 sequence is 15 residues long. The germline gives CDR1 LNHDA, CDR2 SQIVND (reference sequence). V was pared by 5 bases and J by 3 bases, with 7 bases of the junction left unmatched. The sequenced sample was blood buffy coat. This rearrangement joins TRBV19 to TRBJ2-7; 10 bases match TRBD1. This TCR was sampled from a woman aged 18-70 years with a cervical HPV16 infection that either progressed to CIN3+ or cleared (not recorded which). The covered CDR3 bases are TGTGCCAGTAGTGCCGGGACAGGGGAGGACTACGAG. Translated, it gives CASSAGTGEDYE. The full CDR3 protein reads CASSAGTGEDYEQYF.